The TCR beta chain under discussion was sequenced for a study of T cell repertoires in cytomegalovirus infection. For the study at large: Use of recently identified HLA-C-restricted and well-studied HLA-B-restricted CMV epitopes was part of the study. Regarding the study as a whole: HLA-C-restricted CMV-specific TCR beta clonotypes prevailed in the ex vivo response.

The CDR3 has 16 amino acids. TCRdb used MiXCR to reprocess the reads, holding one entry per CDR3 protein. Among approximately 730,000 distinct CDR3 sequences listed, roughly 29% were seen once. Of note for this clonotype: Its antigen is currently unknown. Compared with germline, one end of the junction differs, possibly owing to a read error.

The genes are TRBV5-3 and TRBJ2-2; TRBD1 is a possible D gene (6 bases). TRBV5-3 counts as an open reading frame of uncertain function. Sequenced here: cultured CD8+ T cells from PBMCs, sampled from culture after CMV antigen stimulation. The source of this sequence is a human donor in good health (CMV status not recorded). Some clones in this sample may be carry-over from other donors' samples. CDR3 DNA: TGTGCCAGCAGCTTGGGCCGGGACAAACCCACCGGGGAGCTGTTTTTT. Encoded protein: CASSLGRDKPTGELFF.